This passage covers 29 T cell receptor beta chains from one sample sequenced in a study of T cell repertoires in cytomegalovirus infection. Antigens for these TCRs are unknown. TCRdb re-derived calls from the reads in MiXCR, one entry per CDR3 protein. The repertoire has 700,000 to 900,000 distinct CDR3 sequences, 25% to 35% of them found once; the top ten carry roughly 13%. The sample here was cultured CD8+ T cells from PBMCs, taken from culture after CMV antigen stimulation. The receptors originated from a human donor in good health (CMV status not recorded). Some clones in this sample may be carry-over from other donors' samples.

V is TRBV20-1 and J is TRBJ2-1; 8 bases are a match to TRBD2. Unmatched junction bases numbered 5, after V lost 2 bases and J lost 8 bases. The CDR3 runs 13 residues. The germline V gene has CDR1 DFQATT and CDR2 SNEGSKA (reference sequence). CDR3: CSARPGGAHEQFF. CDR3 nucleotide sequence: TGCAGTGCTAGACCGGGGGGGGCCCATGAGCAGTTCTTC.

The chain carries TRBV7-6 and TRBJ2-2; a weak D match, TRBD1 (6 bases). V shed 5 bases and J shed 1 base, with 11 bases lying between them. Germline-derived CDR1 and CDR2 are SGHVS and FNYEAQ. The CDR3 loop spans 15 amino acids. CDR3 sequence (DNA): TGTGCCAGCAGCCCCGGACAGTGGAACACCGGGGAGCTGTTTTTT. This codes for CASSPGQWNTGELFF. The full variable domain, completed using reference TRBV7-6 and TRBJ2-2, is GAGVSQSPRYKVTKRGQDVALRCDPISGHVSLYWYRQALGQGPEFLTYFNYEAQQDKSGLPNDRFSAERPEGSISTLTIQRTEQRDSAMYRCASSPGQWNTGELFFGEGSRLTVL.

The V call is TRBV19, the J call TRBJ1-1, with D uncertain. V lost 8 bases, J lost 4 bases, and 8 bases lay in between. Germline loops: CDR1 LNHDA, CDR2 SQIVND (reference sequence). The CDR3 runs 11 residues. CDR3 protein: CASHTPTEAFF. The CDR3 DNA follows: TGTGCCAGTCATACCCCCACTGAAGCTTTCTTT.

The rearrangement joins TRBV15 to TRBJ1-2; D is ambiguous. Trimming shortened V by 0 bases and J by 4 bases, and 9 bases separated the two germline ends. Germline CDR1 LNHNV, CDR2 YYDKDF (reference sequence). The CDR3 extends over 14 amino acids. DNA of the CDR3: TGTGCCACCAGCAGAGATCGGGCCGTCTATGGCTACACCTTC. Translation: CATSRDRAVYGYTF.

This clonotype was observed at least ten times. A read error may produce the germline difference seen at one junction end. The chain links TRBV7-7 to TRBJ2-3, with 11 bases lining up with TRBD2. The germline CDR1 and CDR2 sequences are SSHAT and FNYEAQ (reference sequence). The CDR3 contains 20 residues. The CDR3 sequence: CASSPHLRVTSGERGDTQYF. The CDR3 coding sequence is TGTGCTAGCAGCCCCCACCTGCGGGTGACTAGCGGGGAGCGGGGAGATACGCAGTATTTT.

This sequence joins TRBV9 and TRBJ2-3; weak D call: TRBD2 (5 bases). Trimming removed 1 base from V and 6 bases from J, with 18 bases in between. The CDR3 length is 16 residues. Looked up from germline, CDR1 is SGDLS and CDR2 is YYNGEE. CDR3 amino acids: CASSVWATRVSDTQYF. As DNA, the CDR3 is TGTGCCAGCAGCGTATGGGCTACGAGGGTTTCGGATACGCAGTATTTT.

The chain links TRBV20-1 to TRBJ1-5; D remains ambiguous. The CDR3 extends over 13 amino acids. Germline CDR1 is DFQATT and CDR2 is SNEGSKA (reference sequence). Trimming removed 6 bases at V and 0 bases at J, with 9 bases between. The CDR3: CSARIYSNQPQHF. The CDR3 region has the DNA TGCAGTGCCAGGATTTATAGCAATCAGCCCCAGCATTTT.

This clonotype came up a few times. The rearrangement links TRBV9 to TRBJ2-1; D might be TRBD1 (5 bases). Germline CDR1 SGDLS, CDR2 YYNGEE. Trimming took off 0 bases at V and 5 bases at J, with 6 bases between the two ends. The CDR3 sequence is 13 residues long. The CDR3 DNA follows: TGTGCCAGCAGCGTAGGACAGAACAATGAGCAGTTCTTC. This translates into CASSVGQNNEQFF.

In the case of this clonotype: The CDR3 does not close with the conserved phenylalanine or tryptophan, likely indicating a read error. V usage is TRBV12-3 or TRBV12-4 and J usage is TRBJ2-1; 9 bases align to TRBD1. The CDR3 is made up of 14 amino acids. V trimming: 5 bases; J trimming: 8 bases; junction bases outside the gene matches: 7. The CDR3 DNA reads as TGTGCCAGCAGTAGGACAGGGGCGAGAGATGAGCAGTTCTCC. It codes for CASSRTGARDEQFS.

In this sample, this clonotype turned up many times. The chain carries TRBV11-2 and TRBJ2-5, with D possibly being TRBD2 (6 bases). Germline CDR1 and CDR2: SGHAT and FQNNGV. V shed 2 bases and J shed 5 bases, with 15 bases lying between them. This CDR3 has 15 amino acids. The CDR3 coding sequence is TGTGCCAGCAGCTTACTAGCGCGGGCCGTGGAGACCCAGTACTTC. Residues: CASSLLARAVETQYF.

The rearrangement joins TRBV28 to TRBJ2-1; D unclear. The germline CDR1 and CDR2 sequences are MDHEN and SYDVKM. The germline V and J ends were trimmed by 7 bases and 4 bases, with 17 bases remaining between them. This CDR3 comprises 15 residues. The CDR3 protein is CASTPEAVLYNEQFF. The DNA of the CDR3 is TGTGCCAGCACCCCCGAGGCGGTCCTGTACAATGAGCAGTTCTTC.

V gene TRBV12-3 or TRBV12-4 combines with J gene TRBJ2-5, with 8 bases lining up with TRBD1. The CDR3 has 15 amino acids. Unmatched junction bases numbered 11, after V lost 6 bases and J lost 5 bases. CDR3 bases: TGTGCCAGCAGCTCGTGGGCAGGGGGCTGGGAGACCCAGTACTTC. Amino acid sequence: CASSSWAGGWETQYF.

The table lists this clonotype with a few counts. The chain links TRBV7-9 to TRBJ2-2; no clear D gene. There are 16 residues in the CDR3. Germline values: CDR1 SEHNR, CDR2 FQNEAQ (reference sequence). V lost 5 bases and J lost 0, with 13 bases in between. In DNA, the CDR3 is TGTGCCAGCAGCCCCGACGGCCCTACGAACACCGGGGAGCTGTTTTTT. As protein: CASSPDGPTNTGELFF.

This sequence joins TRBV7-9 and TRBJ2-1, with D perhaps TRBD2 (5 bases). Germline V gene lookup returns CDR1 SEHNR and CDR2 FQNEAQ (reference sequence). Trimming left V 5 bases short and J 9 bases short, with 14 bases between. This CDR3 spans 13 amino acids. The CDR3 nucleotides read TGTGCCAGCAGCCCCCGCGGAGGCATTGAGCAGTTCTTC. Encoded protein: CASSPRGGIEQFF.

This clonotype was recorded a few times. The rearrangement uses TRBV20-1 and TRBJ2-1; the D gene is possibly TRBD1 (6 bases). V lost 6 bases, J lost 9 bases, and 18 bases lay in between. CDR1 and CDR2 from the germline V gene are DFQATT and SNEGSKA (reference sequence). This CDR3 is built from 13 residues. CDR3 region: CSAPGVRMSEQFF. In DNA form, the CDR3 reads TGCAGTGCCCCAGGGGTCCGCATGAGTGAGCAGTTCTTC.

V and J are TRBV15 and TRBJ1-2; D may be TRBD1 (6 bases). The CDR3 sequence is 16 residues long. V was shortened by 4 bases and J by 1 base, with 16 bases between the two germline ends. Looked up from germline, CDR1 is LNHNV and CDR2 is YYDKDF (reference sequence). Here the CDR3 reads CATSTRTAPFNYGYTF. The CDR3 DNA is TGTGCCACCAGCACTAGGACAGCTCCCTTTAACTATGGCTACACCTTC.

In its sample, this clonotype was seen many times. This sequence joins TRBV7-9 and TRBJ1-1; D ambiguous. This CDR3 region has 18 residues. Germline CDR1 and CDR2: SEHNR and FQNEAQ (reference sequence). Between the trimmed V and J ends, which lost 2 bases and 1 base, there was a span of 20 bases. This chain's CDR3 is CASSLTHNKDPGNTEAFF. The CDR3 DNA follows: TGTGCCAGCAGCTTAACGCACAATAAAGACCCAGGGAACACTGAAGCTTTCTTT. The entire variable domain, with the rest obtained from reference TRBV7-9 and TRBJ1-1, is as follows: DTGVSQNPRHKITKRGQNVTFRCDPISEHNRLYWYRQTLGQGPEFLTYFQNEAQLEKSRLLSDRFSAERPKGSFSTLEIQRTEQGDSAMYLCASSLTHNKDPGNTEAFFGQGTRLTVV.

This clonotype was recorded a few times. For the CDR3, the DNA is TGTGCCAGCAGTGAAGCGCCTACTAGCGGGGTTTACAATGAGCAGTTCTTC. Protein sequence: CASSEAPTSGVYNEQFF. The chain carries TRBV2 and TRBJ2-1, with 10 bases that match TRBD2. The germline V gene encodes CDR1 SNHLY and CDR2 FYNNEI. This CDR3 has 17 amino acids. Losses at the gene ends were 0 bases for V and 4 bases for J; bases not matched to a gene: 6. The full variable domain, completed using reference TRBV2 and TRBJ2-1, is EPEVTQTPSHQVTQMGQEVILRCVPISNHLYFYWYRQILGQKVEFLVSFYNNEISEKSEIFDDQFSVERPDGSNFTLKIRSTKLEDSAMYFCASSEAPTSGVYNEQFFGPGTRLTVL.

About this clonotype itself: A much more abundant neighbour one base away suggests this may be a read error. No conserved phenylalanine or tryptophan is present at the end of the CDR3, so a read error is the likely explanation. The V gene is TRBV11-2, the J gene TRBJ2-2, with D perhaps matching TRBD1 (5 bases). The V end lost 4 bases, the J end lost 0 bases, and 9 bases lay between the germline ends. The germline gives CDR1 SGHAT, CDR2 FQNNGV. The CDR3 covers 15 residues. CDR3 DNA: TGTGCCAGCAGCTGGGGCACCGCGAACACCGGGGAGCTGTTTTGT. It specifies CASSWGTANTGELFC.

This clonotype was counted many times. The chain uses TRBV6-6 and TRBJ2-3, with unresolved D. This CDR3 has 14 residues. The V end was cut by 5 bases, the J end by 4 bases, with 13 bases between. Per the germline V gene, CDR1 is MNHNY and CDR2 is SVGAGI (reference sequence). The CDR3 spells CASSNVGFPDTQYF. CDR3 coding DNA: TGTGCCAGCAGTAACGTAGGGTTCCCAGATACGCAGTATTTT.

In this sample, this clonotype turned up many times. This chain links TRBV7-9 with TRBJ2-2; D is undetermined. CDR3 length: 14 amino acids. The V end was cut by 4 bases, the J end by 8 bases, with 14 bases between. Germline CDR1 and CDR2: SEHNR and FQNEAQ (reference sequence). DNA for the CDR3: TGTGCCAGCAGCTCCGGCCAACTCGGAGGGGAGCTGTTTTTT. Translated, it gives CASSSGQLGGELFF.

This clonotype was observed at least ten times. This rearrangement joins TRBV7-2 to TRBJ2-5; TRBD1 or TRBD2 may be the D gene (5 bases each). Deletions cut 3 bases from V and 1 base from J, with 12 bases between. The CDR3 contains 15 residues. Germline V lookup: CDR1 SGHTA, CDR2 FQGNSA. CDR3 amino acids: CASSFRDVSQETQYF. The CDR3 DNA is TGTGCCAGCAGCTTCCGGGACGTAAGCCAAGAGACCCAGTACTTC.

The V and J genes are TRBV7-9 and TRBJ2-7, with D perhaps assigned TRBD1 or TRBD2 (5 bases each). The CDR3 contains 14 residues. V dropped 5 bases and J dropped 1 base, with 12 bases sitting between them. The germline gives CDR1 SEHNR, CDR2 FQNEAQ (reference sequence). CDR3 amino acids: CASSGQPGSYEQYF. DNA for the CDR3: TGTGCCAGCAGCGGACAACCGGGATCCTACGAGCAGTACTTC.

This chain joins TRBV7-9 and TRBJ2-7, with D hard to call. Germline loops: CDR1 SEHNR, CDR2 FQNEAQ (reference sequence). CDR3 size: 13 residues. V lost 6 bases and J 3 bases, leaving 12 bases between the germline ends. This CDR3 reads CASSSPGLYEQYF. In DNA, the CDR3 is TGTGCCAGCAGTTCACCGGGTCTCTACGAGCAGTACTTC.

This rearrangement joins TRBV5-4 to TRBJ2-7; 9 bases match TRBD1. CDR1 and CDR2 from the germline V gene are SGHNT and YYREEE (reference sequence). The CDR3 is 13 amino acids. The J segment lost 7 bases and the V segment lost 3 bases, leaving 5 bases of the junction unmatched. In DNA form, the CDR3 reads TGTGCCAGCAGCTCGGGACAGGGTAGGGAGCAGTACTTC. Its translation: CASSSGQGREQYF. Complete variable domain (other parts from reference TRBV5-4 and TRBJ2-7): ETGVTQSPTHLIKTRGQQVTLRCSSQSGHNTVSWYQQALGQGPQFIFQYYREEENGRGNFPPRFSGLQFPNYSSELNVNALELDDSALYLCASSSGQGREQYFGPGTRLTVT.

This clonotype was observed at least ten times. The rearrangement uses TRBV7-8 and TRBJ2-1; 8 bases line up with TRBD1. The J segment lost 5 bases and the V segment lost 2 bases, leaving 11 bases of the junction unmatched. Germline CDR1 SGHVS, CDR2 FQNEAQ. CDR3 length equals 17 residues. The CDR3 protein is CASSLSGDRLEDNEQFF. The CDR3 DNA reads as TGTGCCAGCAGCTTATCGGGGGACAGGCTAGAGGACAATGAGCAGTTCTTC.

The chain uses TRBV24-1 and TRBJ2-1; the D is unclear. The CDR3 loop spans 13 amino acids. V dropped 5 bases and J dropped 0 bases, with 4 bases sitting between them. The V gene's germline CDR1 is KGHDR and CDR2 SFDVKD. CDR3 loop: CATSASSYNEQFF. The CDR3 DNA reads TGTGCCACCAGTGCGAGCTCCTACAATGAGCAGTTCTTC.

This clonotype was detected many times. This chain links TRBV7-2 with TRBJ1-5; 9 bases line up with TRBD1. From germline, CDR1 is SGHTA and CDR2 FQGNSA. Unmatched junction bases numbered 10, after V lost 4 bases and J lost 3 bases. The length of the CDR3 is 17 residues. CDR3 residues: CASSYLPGTGFNQPQHF. CDR3 nucleotide sequence: TGTGCCAGCAGCTATCTTCCCGGGACAGGGTTCAATCAGCCCCAGCATTTT.

This clonotype was seen ten or more times. V and J are TRBV7-9 and TRBJ1-2, with TRBD1 as a possible D gene (5 bases). The ends were cut back, 0 bases at V and 5 bases at J, with 10 bases in the middle. This CDR3 contains 14 residues. Germline CDR1 and CDR2: SEHNR and FQNEAQ (reference sequence). CDR3 nucleotide sequence: TGTGCCAGCAGCTTAGCCGCAGGGTATTATGGCTACACCTTC. Translation gives CASSLAAGYYGYTF.